This entry lists 26 T cell receptor beta chains sequenced from one sample in a study of identical twins. TCRdb reanalysed the 5' RACE reads using MiXCR and keeps one entry per CDR3 protein. The sample records hundreds of thousands of distinct CDR3 sequences, around 8.6% being singletons. These data were also filed under a second study, of yellow fever vaccine responses in identical twins.

Sequencing was carried out using PBMCs. All receptors come from a woman under 30 in good health.

This clonotype was seen many times. This chain joins TRBV6-1 and TRBJ2-1; 13 bases are a match to TRBD2. Looked up from germline, CDR1 is MNHNS and CDR2 is SASEGT. With V trimmed by 2 bases and J by 15 bases, 7 bases remained unmatched. The CDR3 loop spans 14 amino acids. The CDR3 reads CASSEPSLAGGPFF. In DNA form, the CDR3 reads TGTGCCAGCAGTGAACCCTCACTAGCGGGGGGGCCGTTCTTC.

This clonotype came up a few times. J is TRBJ2-2 and V is TRBV20-1; no clear D. The V end was cut by 3 bases, the J end by 0 bases, with 2 bases between. The CDR3 runs to 12 residues. Germline V lookup: CDR1 DFQATT, CDR2 SNEGSKA (reference sequence). The CDR3 loop is CSASTNTGELFF. The CDR3 nucleotides are TGCAGTGCTAGCACGAACACCGGGGAGCTGTTTTTT.

There are a few counts of this clonotype. This chain's CDR3 is CATSEARGSYNEQFF. CDR3 nucleotides: TGTGCCACCAGTGAGGCGCGGGGCTCCTACAATGAGCAGTTCTTC. The gene calls are TRBV24-1 and TRBJ2-1; tentative D call: TRBD2 (6 bases). This CDR3 comprises 15 residues. The V end lost 4 bases, the J end lost 0 bases, and 9 bases lay between the germline ends. Germline V gene lookup returns CDR1 KGHDR and CDR2 SFDVKD.

This chain uses TRBV5-6 with TRBJ2-5; 7 positions match TRBD2. CDR3 size: 14 residues. With V trimmed by 1 base and J by 5 bases, 5 bases remained unmatched. The germline V gene encodes CDR1 SGHDT and CDR2 YYEEEE. This CDR3 is CASSLRGRTETQYF. In DNA form, the CDR3 reads TGTGCCAGCAGCTTGCGCGGGAGAACTGAGACCCAGTACTTC.

This clonotype occurred a few times. CDR3 loop: CSATRTGSYEQYF. Written as DNA, the CDR3 is TGCAGCGCGACTCGGACAGGGTCCTACGAGCAGTACTTC. The chain recombines TRBV29-1 with TRBJ2-7; TRBD1 aligns across 8 bases. V lost 7 bases and J lost 1; bases outside the gene matches: 6. Germline values: CDR1 SQVTM, CDR2 ANQGSEA. The CDR3 totals 13 residues.

The gene calls are TRBV4-2 and TRBJ2-7; D uncertain. The CDR3 has 13 residues. Deletions cut 0 bases from V and 3 bases from J, with 6 bases between. Germline-derived CDR1 and CDR2 are LGHNA and YNFKEQ. The CDR3 sequence: CASSQERGYEQYF. In DNA form, the CDR3 reads TGTGCCAGCAGCCAAGAGAGAGGCTACGAGCAGTACTTC.

In its sample, this clonotype was seen a few times. The V call is TRBV6-1, the J call TRBJ2-5, with TRBD2 identical over 7 bases. J lost 2 bases, V lost 2 bases, and 8 bases had no gene match. CDR1 is MNHNS, CDR2 SASEGT, per germline. The CDR3 has 16 residues. The CDR3: CASSENLAETQETQYF. The DNA of the CDR3 is TGTGCCAGCAGTGAAAACCTAGCGGAGACTCAAGAGACCCAGTACTTC.

This clonotype was counted a few times. The chain joins TRBV7-9 to TRBJ2-5; no clear D. Deletions cut 0 bases from V and 2 bases from J, with 10 bases between. The CDR3 is 15 residues long. CDR1 and CDR2 from the germline V gene are SEHNR and FQNEAQ (reference sequence). Written as DNA, the CDR3 is TGTGCCAGCAGCTTAGCAAGTGCCGGTCAAGAGACCCAGTACTTC. Residues: CASSLASAGQETQYF.

This clonotype was counted only a few times. The CDR3: CASSVGGRGGSDTQYF. The CDR3 DNA reads as TGTGCCAGCAGCGTTGGAGGCCGGGGGGGCTCGGATACGCAGTATTTT. The chain has TRBV9 and TRBJ2-3; 8 nucleotides line up with TRBD2. The CDR3 has 16 amino acids. Germline V gives CDR1 SGDLS, CDR2 YYNGEE. The V segment lost 2 bases and the J segment 6 bases; nucleotides outside the gene matches: 11.

The sample holds many counts of this clonotype. CDR3 coding DNA: TGCAGCGTAGTCCCCTTCAGGGGCCCCTACGAGCAGTACTTC. Its protein is CSVVPFRGPYEQYF. The chain joins TRBV29-1 to TRBJ2-7; D possibly corresponds to TRBD1 (6 bases). V lost 6 bases and J 2 bases, leaving 17 bases between the germline ends. Germline CDR1 is SQVTM and CDR2 is ANQGSEA. This CDR3 region has 14 residues.

The chain uses TRBV5-1 and TRBJ1-1, with 7 bases identical to TRBD1. The CDR3 spans 13 residues. The trim removed 1 base at V and 8 bases at J, leaving 5 bases unmatched. Per the germline V gene, CDR1 is SGHRS and CDR2 is YFSETQ. This CDR3 reads CASSLKPQGEAFF. Here the CDR3 DNA reads TGCGCCAGCAGCTTGAAACCACAGGGGGAAGCTTTCTTT.

This clonotype has ten or more counts. V usage is TRBV9 and J usage is TRBJ2-2, with D maybe TRBD1 (6 bases). This CDR3 is 14 amino acids long. Trimming took off 3 bases at V and 3 bases at J, with 9 bases between the two ends. CDR1 is SGDLS and CDR2 is YYNGEE in the germline V gene. The CDR3 spells CASSGRQDTGELFF. In DNA, the CDR3 is TGTGCCAGCAGCGGGAGACAGGACACCGGGGAGCTGTTTTTT.

This clonotype turned up a few times. The chain is built from TRBV2 and TRBJ2-1; D is possibly TRBD2 (5 bases). Germline V gene data show CDR1 as SNHLY and CDR2 as FYNNEI. Trimming took off 5 bases at V and 4 bases at J, with 18 bases between the two ends. The CDR3 runs to 16 residues. The CDR3 here is CASSSDSDPLYNEQFF. As DNA, the CDR3 is TGTGCCAGCAGTTCCGATAGCGATCCCTTATACAATGAGCAGTTCTTC.

This clonotype was counted only a few times. J is TRBJ2-7 and V is TRBV7-9, with D hard to call. Germline CDR1 is SEHNR and CDR2 is FQNEAQ (reference sequence). The CDR3 is made up of 15 amino acids. V was clipped by 1 base and J by 2 bases, with 12 bases between them. The CDR3 sequence is CASSLDATVAYEQYF. The CDR3 DNA reads as TGTGCCAGCAGCTTAGACGCAACGGTCGCCTACGAGCAGTACTTC.

This clonotype has a handful of counts. The gene calls are TRBV7-9 and TRBJ1-2; D not certain. CDR3 size: 11 residues. V was trimmed by 2 bases and J by 7 bases, leaving 5 bases between them. Germline V gene sequence: CDR1 SEHNR, CDR2 FQNEAQ (reference sequence). DNA of the CDR3: TGTGCCAGCAGCTTAAGCTCTGGCTACACCTTC. It yields the protein CASSLSSGYTF.

CDR3 loop: CASSHVQNPYEQYF. The CDR3 DNA reads TGTGCCAGCTCTCATGTGCAGAACCCCTACGAGCAGTACTTC. The chain has TRBV6-1 and TRBJ2-7; D ambiguous. Germline values: CDR1 MNHNS, CDR2 SASEGT. The V end was cut by 8 bases, the J end by 2 bases, with 16 bases between. The CDR3 is 14 amino acids.

This clonotype has ten or more counts. The chain recombines TRBV27 with TRBJ1-5; possibly TRBD1 for D (5 bases). Trimming cost V 5 bases and J 2 bases, with 13 bases left between them. The CDR3 is 15 residues long. The germline gives CDR1 MNHEY, CDR2 SMNVEV (reference sequence). The CDR3 DNA sequence: TGTGCCAGCAGTGGCGGGACGGGAGGCAATCAGCCCCAGCATTTT. It is translated as CASSGGTGGNQPQHF.

This clonotype has more than one count but fewer than ten. The rearrangement uses TRBV27 and TRBJ2-5, with TRBD1 identical over 11 bases. The CDR3 covers 15 residues. Germline CDR1 is MNHEY and CDR2 is SMNVEV (reference sequence). With 4 bases clipped from V and 5 bases from J, the junction kept 6 bases outside the gene matches. The CDR3 is CASSSRDRGMETQYF. The DNA for the CDR3 is TGTGCCAGCAGTTCCCGGGACAGGGGGATGGAGACCCAGTACTTC.

Only a few counts were recorded for this clonotype. For the CDR3, the DNA is TGCGCCAGCAGCCAACAGGGGGGCTATGGCTACACCTTC. Translating it yields CASSQQGGYGYTF. This sequence joins TRBV5-1 and TRBJ1-2, with 8 bases lining up with TRBD1. The CDR3 runs to 13 residues. J gave up 4 bases and V 4 bases, and 3 bases lay outside the gene matches. The V gene's germline CDR1 is SGHRS and CDR2 YFSETQ.

This clonotype has a count of ten or more. V and J are TRBV27 and TRBJ2-1; 8 nucleotides agree with TRBD1. CDR1 MNHEY and CDR2 SMNVEV come from the germline V gene (reference sequence). V lost 7 bases and J lost 9; bases outside the gene matches: 8. The CDR3 is 13 amino acids. CDR3: CASKTGDGGEQFF. The CDR3 bases are TGTGCCAGCAAGACAGGGGACGGCGGTGAGCAGTTCTTC.

The chain links TRBV12-3 or TRBV12-4 to TRBJ2-2; 7 bases align to TRBD2. This CDR3 contains 17 residues. Trimming cost V 5 bases and J 5 bases; bases outside gene matches: 14. The CDR3 nucleotides read TGTGCCAGCAGTCCCCCAGCGGGACGGCCCGGGACCGGGGAGCTGTTTTTT. Encoded protein: CASSPPAGRPGTGELFF.

This clonotype was detected many times. The chain employs TRBV12-5 and TRBJ2-1; D tentatively reads TRBD1 or TRBD2 (5 bases each). CDR1 and CDR2 from the germline V gene are LGHNT and FRNRAP. This CDR3 region has 21 residues. Trimming shortened V by 1 base and J by 3 bases, and 28 bases separated the two germline ends. For the CDR3, the DNA is TGTGCTAGTGGTTTGGCCCCTAAAGACGGGACCCCAAATTCAAACTACAATGAGCAGTTCTTC. It is translated as CASGLAPKDGTPNSNYNEQFF.

This clonotype turned up a few times. The chain is built from TRBV6-5 and TRBJ1-1, with D hard to call. The germline CDR1 and CDR2 sequences are MNHEY and SVGAGI. The CDR3 consists of 15 residues. V was clipped by 2 bases and J by 6 bases, with 16 bases between them. The CDR3 nucleotides are TGTGCCAGCAGTTACCTACCCGGGAGGTCCTCTGAAGCTTTCTTT. As protein: CASSYLPGRSSEAFF.

Many counts were recorded for this clonotype. J is TRBJ2-5 and V is TRBV29-1; TRBD1 matches 7 bases. CDR1 SQVTM and CDR2 ANQGSEA come from the germline V gene. The CDR3 extends over 13 amino acids. The ends lost 4 bases at V and 1 base at J; junction bases unmatched: 3. For the CDR3, the DNA is TGCAGCGTTGTGACAGGGCCCCAAGAGACCCAGTACTTC. This gives the protein CSVVTGPQETQYF.

This clonotype was recorded at least ten times. This chain joins TRBV29-1 and TRBJ2-2; possible D gene TRBD2, 5 bases. CDR1 and CDR2 (germline): SQVTM, ANQGSEA. Trimming removed 2 bases from V and 0 bases from J, with 10 bases in between. CDR3 length: 15 residues. CDR3 loop: CSVESGGSNTGELFF. For the CDR3, the DNA is TGCAGCGTTGAAAGTGGCGGGTCGAACACCGGGGAGCTGTTTTTT.

The rearrangement links TRBV20-1 to TRBJ2-1, with D perhaps TRBD1 (6 bases). Trimming pared 3 bases from V and 4 bases from J, leaving 19 bases between. Germline CDR1 and CDR2: DFQATT and SNEGSKA (reference sequence). The CDR3 sequence is 16 residues long. The CDR3 region is CSARNPTQGLYNEQFF. The CDR3 DNA sequence: TGCAGTGCTAGGAACCCGACCCAGGGGCTATACAATGAGCAGTTCTTC.